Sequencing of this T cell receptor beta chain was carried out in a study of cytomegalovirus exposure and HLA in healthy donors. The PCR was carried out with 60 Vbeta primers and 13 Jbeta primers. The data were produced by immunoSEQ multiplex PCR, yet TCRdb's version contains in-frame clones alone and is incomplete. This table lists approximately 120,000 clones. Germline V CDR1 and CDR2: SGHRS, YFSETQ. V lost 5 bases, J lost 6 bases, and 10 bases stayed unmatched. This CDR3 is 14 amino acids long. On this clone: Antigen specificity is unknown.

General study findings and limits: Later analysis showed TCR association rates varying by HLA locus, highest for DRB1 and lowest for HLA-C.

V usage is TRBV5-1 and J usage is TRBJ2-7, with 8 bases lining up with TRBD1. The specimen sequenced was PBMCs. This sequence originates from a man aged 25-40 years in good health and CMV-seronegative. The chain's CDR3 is CASRIGQGAVEQYF. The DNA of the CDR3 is TGCGCCAGCAGAATAGGACAGGGAGCGGTCGAGCAGTACTTC. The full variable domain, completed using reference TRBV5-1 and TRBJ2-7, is KAGVTQTPRYLIKTRGQQVTLSCSPISGHRSVSWYQQTPGQGLQFLFEYFSETQRNKGNFPGRFSGRQFSNSRSEMNVSTLELGDSALYLCASRIGQGAVEQYFGPGTRLTVT.